The 23 T cell receptor beta chains below come from one sample, sequenced in a study of cytomegalovirus exposure and HLA in healthy donors. A multiplex PCR was run with 60 Vbeta primers and 13 Jbeta primers. The protocol was immunoSEQ multiplex PCR, while the TCRdb copy is restricted to in-frame clones and leaves out a portion. The record lists 60,000 to 80,000 clones, of which the ten most abundant hold 4% to 5.5%. The sample taken for sequencing was PBMCs. The receptors were gathered from a man between 35 and 55 years old in good health and CMV-seronegative.

V and J are TRBV6-5 and TRBJ2-5; 7 bases line up with TRBD1. CDR3 length equals 15 residues. The V segment lost 6 bases and the J segment 5 bases; nucleotides outside the gene matches: 12. CDR1 MNHEY and CDR2 SVGAGI come from the germline V gene. CDR3 region: CASSGTGEIGETQYF. The CDR3, as DNA: TGTGCCAGCAGCGGTACAGGGGAGATAGGGGAGACCCAGTACTTC.

V usage is TRBV19 and J usage is TRBJ2-5, with a possible D match to TRBD2 (6 bases). Trimming left V 5 bases short and J 4 bases short, with 11 bases between. The CDR3 runs 13 residues. CDR1 is LNHDA and CDR2 is SQIVND in the germline V gene (reference sequence). CDR3 DNA: TGTGCCAGTAGTGGGAGGCTGGGAGAGACCCAGTACTTC. Its protein is CASSGRLGETQYF.

The genes are TRBV18 and TRBJ2-1; D perhaps matches TRBD1 (6 bases). Germline V CDR1 and CDR2: KGHSH, LQKENI. V lost 6 bases and J lost 5, with 14 bases in between. The CDR3 has 14 amino acids. The CDR3 DNA sequence: TGTGCCAGCTCCGGACAGAACGAAAACAATGAGCAGTTCTTC. It yields the protein CASSGQNENNEQFF.

The chain carries TRBV7-2 and TRBJ2-7, with D maybe TRBD2 (6 bases). The germline V gene encodes CDR1 SGHTA and CDR2 FQGNSA. The ends were cut back, 1 base at V and 0 bases at J, with 13 bases in the middle. The CDR3 sequence is 16 residues long. The CDR3 region has the DNA TGTGCCAGCAGCTTAGTAGCGGCGTCGGTCTCCTACGAGCAGTACTTC. This encodes CASSLVAASVSYEQYF.

The chain carries TRBV19 and TRBJ2-3; 11 positions agree with TRBD2. CDR3 size: 17 residues. Germline CDR1 reads LNHDA; CDR2 reads SQIVND (reference sequence). V gave up 6 bases and J gave up 2 bases; unmatched junction bases: 10. CDR3 region: CASSLGVAGGDTDTQYF. CDR3 DNA sequence: TGTGCCAGTAGCCTAGGAGTAGCGGGAGGGGACACAGATACGCAGTATTTT.

The V and J genes are TRBV4-3 and TRBJ2-7; weak D call: TRBD2 (6 bases). Germline V gene lookup returns CDR1 LGHNA and CDR2 YSLEER. Trimming removed 6 bases from V and 5 bases from J, with 17 bases in between. CDR3 length equals 14 residues. This CDR3 is CASSRAVWGDEQYF. Here the CDR3 DNA reads TGCGCCAGCAGTCGTGCTGTCTGGGGGGACGAGCAGTACTTC.

The chain combines TRBV6-1 with TRBJ2-4; 7 bases match TRBD2. Germline V gene data show CDR1 as MNHNS and CDR2 as SASEGT. The CDR3 runs to 15 residues. Trimming at V came to 5 bases and at J to 5 bases, leaving 9 bases not matched to a gene. Written as DNA, the CDR3 is TGTGCCAGCAGTACCGGGGGGACCAGACAAAACATTCAGTACTTC. Amino acid sequence: CASSTGGTRQNIQYF.

V and J are TRBV27 and TRBJ1-2, with 8 bases lining up with TRBD1. The germline CDR1 and CDR2 sequences are MNHEY and SMNVEV (reference sequence). The CDR3 runs to 16 residues. V lost 8 bases, J lost 1 base, and 12 bases stayed unmatched. CDR3 sequence (DNA): TGTGCCAGCGGAGGTGGACAGGGAGGAATTAACTATGGCTACACCTTC. As protein: CASGGGQGGINYGYTF.

The V and J genes are TRBV4-1 and TRBJ2-1, with TRBD1 identical over 9 bases. V lost 1 base and J lost 8; bases outside the gene matches: 9. CDR1 is MGHRA, CDR2 YSYEKL, per germline. CDR3 size: 16 residues. CDR3 residues: CASSQGPGTGIDEQFF. The CDR3 nucleotides are TGCGCCAGCAGCCAAGGACCCGGGACAGGGATCGATGAGCAGTTCTTC.

V is TRBV28 and J is TRBJ2-5; 10 positions agree with TRBD2. V lost 6 bases to trimming and J lost 6 bases; unmatched junction nucleotides: 16. Germline-derived CDR1 and CDR2 are MDHEN and SYDVKM. CDR3 length: 17 amino acids. CDR3: CASSPIPGLASRKTQYF. CDR3 bases: TGTGCCAGCAGCCCGATACCGGGACTAGCGTCGAGAAAGACCCAGTACTTC.

V usage is TRBV19 and J usage is TRBJ2-7; D is unclear. The V gene's germline CDR1 is LNHDA and CDR2 SQIVND (reference sequence). Trimming removed 5 bases from V and 1 base from J, with 9 bases in between. This CDR3 region has 13 residues. The CDR3 reads CASSSGQSYEQYF. DNA for the CDR3: TGTGCCAGTAGTTCTGGGCAGTCCTACGAGCAGTACTTC. Based on the CDR3 plus reference TRBV19 and TRBJ2-7, the full variable domain is DGGITQSPKYLFRKEGQNVTLSCEQNLNHDAMYWYRQDPGQGLRLIYYSQIVNDFQKGDIAEGYSVSREKKESFPLTVTSAQKNPTAFYLCASSSGQSYEQYFGPGTRLTVT.

Measured by frequency, this clone is medium-sized (0.01 to 0.1%). This chain uses TRBV19 with TRBJ1-6; no definite D call. Trimming cost V 5 bases and J 6 bases, with 17 bases left between them. CDR3 length equals 16 residues. Per the germline V gene, CDR1 is LNHDA and CDR2 is SQIVND (reference sequence). The CDR3 is CASSLQSTLSNSPLHF. In nucleotides, the CDR3 is TGTGCCAGTAGTCTACAGTCCACCCTTAGTAATTCACCCCTCCACTTT. Supplemented by reference TRBV19 and TRBJ1-6, the full variable domain reads DGGITQSPKYLFRKEGQNVTLSCEQNLNHDAMYWYRQDPGQGLRLIYYSQIVNDFQKGDIAEGYSVSREKKESFPLTVTSAQKNPTAFYLCASSLQSTLSNSPLHFGNGTRLTVT.

The rearrangement links TRBV7-9 to TRBJ2-7; 7 bases are shared with TRBD2. Germline V gene sequence: CDR1 SEHNR, CDR2 FQNEAQ (reference sequence). The CDR3 runs to 16 residues. Trimming cost V 6 bases and J 0 bases; bases outside gene matches: 11. The CDR3 nucleotides are TGTGCCAGCAGTTCACCTAGCGGACCCTTCTCCTACGAGCAGTACTTC. This sequence encodes CASSSPSGPFSYEQYF.

In DNA form, the CDR3 reads TGTGCCAGCAGCTACCGAGCAGGGGTTAGGTCCGGTCAAGAGACCCAGTACTTC. Protein sequence: CASSYRAGVRSGQETQYF. The V gene is TRBV7-9, the J gene TRBJ2-5, with D possibly TRBD1 on 6 matching bases. Between the trimmed V and J ends, which lost 4 bases and 2 bases, there was a span of 23 bases. From germline, CDR1 is SEHNR and CDR2 FQNEAQ (reference sequence). The CDR3 covers 18 residues.

The chain uses TRBV4-2 and TRBJ2-7, with a tentative D call TRBD1 (5 bases). Germline CDR1 is LGHNA and CDR2 is YNFKEQ. This CDR3 is built from 15 residues. V lost 4 bases, J lost 6 bases, and 19 bases lay in between. In DNA form, the CDR3 reads TGTGCCAGCAGCCCAGAGGACACAGTCTATCCCGAGCAGTACTTC. It yields the protein CASSPEDTVYPEQYF.

The chain is built from TRBV5-1 and TRBJ2-5; possible D gene TRBD1, 5 bases. Trimming shortened V by 5 bases and J by 3 bases, and 8 bases separated the two germline ends. This CDR3 has 12 amino acids. Germline values: CDR1 SGHRS, CDR2 YFSETQ. The CDR3 DNA follows: TGCGCCAGCAGATTCAGGGAAGAGACCCAGTACTTC. Its protein product is CASRFREETQYF. Full variable domain (outside the CDR3, taken from reference TRBV5-1 and TRBJ2-5): KAGVTQTPRYLIKTRGQQVTLSCSPISGHRSVSWYQQTPGQGLQFLFEYFSETQRNKGNFPGRFSGRQFSNSRSEMNVSTLELGDSALYLCASRFREETQYFGPGTRLLVL.

The genes are TRBV7-2 and TRBJ1-1; D gene uncertain. The CDR3 is 15 residues long. V lost 1 base to trimming and J lost 1 base, with 10 bases between them. Germline V gives CDR1 SGHTA, CDR2 FQGNSA. CDR3 DNA sequence: TGTGCCAGCAGCTTAGTTTTTGGCGGGAACACTGAAGCTTTCTTT. This gives the protein CASSLVFGGNTEAFF.

The genes are TRBV7-2 and TRBJ2-1; TRBD2 matches 8 bases. The CDR3 is 15 residues long. V trimming: 2 bases; J trimming: 5 bases; junction bases outside the gene matches: 5. CDR1 is SGHTA and CDR2 is FQGNSA in the germline V gene. The CDR3 DNA is TGTGCCAGCAGCTTAATCACTAGCGGTCACAATGAGCAGTTCTTC. As protein: CASSLITSGHNEQFF.

The gene calls are TRBV10-3 and TRBJ1-3; D uncertain. V was cut by 3 bases and J by 0 bases, with 12 bases left in between. The germline V gene encodes CDR1 ENHRY and CDR2 SYGVKD. The CDR3 spans 16 residues. DNA for the CDR3: TGTGCCATCAGTGATATAATATCCTCCTCTGGAAACACCATATATTTT. Protein product: CAISDIISSSGNTIYF.

The chain uses TRBV20-1 and TRBJ1-2; TRBD1 matches 7 bases. The germline CDR1 and CDR2 sequences are DFQATT and SNEGSKA (reference sequence). CDR3 length: 11 amino acids. With 6 bases clipped from V and 4 bases from J, the junction kept 2 bases outside the gene matches. The DNA for the CDR3 is TGCAGTGCGAGGGACAGCTATGGCTACACCTTC. It codes for CSARDSYGYTF.

The V and J genes are TRBV7-2 and TRBJ1-3, with D maybe TRBD1 (5 bases). The CDR3 spans 14 residues. Germline V lookup: CDR1 SGHTA, CDR2 FQGNSA. Trimming took off 1 base at V and 9 bases at J, with 13 bases between the two ends. CDR3 nucleotides: TGTGCCAGCAGCTTAGTAGGGCAGGGCGGCACCATATATTTT. Translating gives CASSLVGQGGTIYF.

The chain combines TRBV21-1 with TRBJ2-3; TRBD2 is the table's D call, not checked against the DNA. TRBV21-1 is designated a pseudogene. This CDR3 spans 18 amino acids. CDR3 amino acids: CASSKVVVGGATTDTQYF. Written as DNA, the CDR3 is TGTGCCAGCAGCAAAGTAGTCGTCGGCGGGGCGACCACAGATACGCAGTATTTT.

The chain joins TRBV28 to TRBJ1-5, with 8 positions matching TRBD1. Germline values: CDR1 MDHEN, CDR2 SYDVKM. This CDR3 region has 17 residues. J lost 3 bases, V lost 5 bases, and 12 bases had no gene match. The CDR3: CASSLRGAGGDNQPQHF. In nucleotides, the CDR3 is TGTGCCAGCAGTCTCCGGGGGGCAGGGGGCGACAATCAGCCCCAGCATTTT.